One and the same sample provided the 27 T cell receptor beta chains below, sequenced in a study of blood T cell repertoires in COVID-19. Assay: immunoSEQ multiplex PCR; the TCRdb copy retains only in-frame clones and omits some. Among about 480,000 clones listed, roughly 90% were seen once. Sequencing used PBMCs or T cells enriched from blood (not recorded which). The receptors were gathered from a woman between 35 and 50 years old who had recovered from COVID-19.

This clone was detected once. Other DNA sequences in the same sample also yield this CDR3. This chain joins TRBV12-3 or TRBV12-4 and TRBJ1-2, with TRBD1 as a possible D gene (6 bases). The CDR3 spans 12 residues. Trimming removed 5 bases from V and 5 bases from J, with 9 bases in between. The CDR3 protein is CASSPQGYGYTF. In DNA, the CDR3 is TGTGCCAGCAGTCCACAGGGATATGGCTACACCTTC.

CDR3 amino acids: CASSTRLTGPTEAFF. DNA for the CDR3: TGTGCCAGTAGTACGCGCCTGACAGGGCCCACTGAAGCTTTCTTT. The J gene is TRBJ1-1, the V gene TRBV19, with 7 positions matching TRBD1. This CDR3 spans 15 amino acids. Germline V gene lookup returns CDR1 LNHDA and CDR2 SQIVND (reference sequence). V was clipped by 4 bases and J by 4 bases; unmatched bases: 9.

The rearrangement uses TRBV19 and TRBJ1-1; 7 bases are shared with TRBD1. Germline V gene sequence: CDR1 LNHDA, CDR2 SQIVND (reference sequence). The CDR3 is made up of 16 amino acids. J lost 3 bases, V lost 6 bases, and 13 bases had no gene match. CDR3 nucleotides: TGTGCCAGTAGAAACCGACAGGGTAAGGTTGACACTGAAGCTTTCTTT. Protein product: CASRNRQGKVDTEAFF.

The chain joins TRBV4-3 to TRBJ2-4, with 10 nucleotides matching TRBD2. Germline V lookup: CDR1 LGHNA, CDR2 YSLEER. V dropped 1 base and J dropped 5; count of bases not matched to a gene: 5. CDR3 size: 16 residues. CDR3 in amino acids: CASSQGPSGSQNIQYF. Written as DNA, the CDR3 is TGCGCCAGCAGCCAAGGTCCTAGCGGGAGCCAAAACATTCAGTACTTC.

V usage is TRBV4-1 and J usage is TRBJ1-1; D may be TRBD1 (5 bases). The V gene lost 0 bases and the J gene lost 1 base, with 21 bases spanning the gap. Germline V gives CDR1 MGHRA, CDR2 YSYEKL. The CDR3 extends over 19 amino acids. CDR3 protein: CASSQDPLLGPAGNTEAFF. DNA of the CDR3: TGCGCCAGCAGCCAAGATCCCCTCCTGGGGCCCGCAGGGAACACTGAAGCTTTCTTT.

In nucleotides, the CDR3 is TGTGCCAGCAGCCCCGTCAGATCTAGCACAGATACGCAGTATTTT. Protein: CASSPVRSSTDTQYF. The chain couples TRBV7-9 to TRBJ2-3; no clear D. This CDR3 spans 15 amino acids. The ends were cut back, 5 bases at V and 0 bases at J, with 12 bases in the middle. Per germline, CDR1 SEHNR and CDR2 FQNEAQ (reference sequence). The full variable domain, completed using reference TRBV7-9 and TRBJ2-3, is DTGVSQNPRHKITKRGQNVTFRCDPISEHNRLYWYRQTLGQGPEFLTYFQNEAQLEKSRLLSDRFSAERPKGSFSTLEIQRTEQGDSAMYLCASSPVRSSTDTQYFGPGTRLTVL.

The CDR3 DNA is TGTGCCAGCAGCTTAGAGCCGGGGGAAACCTATGGCTACACCTTC. It codes for CASSLEPGETYGYTF. The chain couples TRBV5-4 to TRBJ1-2; TRBD1 might be the D (5 bases). The CDR3 spans 15 residues. Germline V lookup: CDR1 SGHNT, CDR2 YYREEE (reference sequence). Trimming removed 2 bases from V and 4 bases from J, with 15 bases in between.

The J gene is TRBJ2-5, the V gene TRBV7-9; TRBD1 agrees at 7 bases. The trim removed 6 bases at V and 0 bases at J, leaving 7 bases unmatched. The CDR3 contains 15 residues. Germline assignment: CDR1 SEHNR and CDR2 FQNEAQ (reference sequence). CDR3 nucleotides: TGTGCCAGCAGACGGATACAGGGGTACCAAGAGACCCAGTACTTC. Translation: CASRRIQGYQETQYF.

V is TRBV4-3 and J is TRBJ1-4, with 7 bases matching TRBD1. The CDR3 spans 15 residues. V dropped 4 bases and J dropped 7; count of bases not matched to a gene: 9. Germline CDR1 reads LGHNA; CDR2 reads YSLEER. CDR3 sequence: CASSLSGGSGEKLFF. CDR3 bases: TGCGCCAGCAGCCTCTCAGGGGGAAGTGGTGAAAAACTGTTTTTT.

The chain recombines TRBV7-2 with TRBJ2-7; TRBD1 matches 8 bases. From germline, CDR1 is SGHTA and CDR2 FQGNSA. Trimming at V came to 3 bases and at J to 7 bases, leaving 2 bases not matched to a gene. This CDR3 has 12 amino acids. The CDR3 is CASSFRDREQYF. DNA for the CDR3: TGTGCCAGCAGCTTCCGGGACAGGGAGCAGTACTTC.

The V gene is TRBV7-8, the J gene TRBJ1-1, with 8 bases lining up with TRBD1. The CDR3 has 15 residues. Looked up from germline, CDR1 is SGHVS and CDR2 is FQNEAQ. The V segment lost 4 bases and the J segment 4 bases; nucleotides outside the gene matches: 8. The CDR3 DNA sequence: TGTGCCAGCAGCTCAACAGGGGGGATTAGCACTGAAGCTTTCTTT. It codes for CASSSTGGISTEAFF.

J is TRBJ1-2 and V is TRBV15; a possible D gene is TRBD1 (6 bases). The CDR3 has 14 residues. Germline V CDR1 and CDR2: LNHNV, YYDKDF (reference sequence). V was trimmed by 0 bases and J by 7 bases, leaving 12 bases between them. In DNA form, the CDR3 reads TGTGCCACCAGCAGAGATGAACGAGGGGGTGGCTACACCTTC. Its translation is CATSRDERGGGYTF.

The CDR3 here is CATSDSTSGTGIDTQYF. The CDR3 coding sequence is TGTGCCACCAGTGATTCAACTAGCGGAACGGGGATAGATACGCAGTATTTT. The V gene is TRBV24-1, the J gene TRBJ2-3, with 8 bases identical to TRBD2. The CDR3 length is 17 residues. J was trimmed by 5 bases and V by 2 bases; bases with no gene match: 11. Per the germline V gene, CDR1 is KGHDR and CDR2 is SFDVKD.

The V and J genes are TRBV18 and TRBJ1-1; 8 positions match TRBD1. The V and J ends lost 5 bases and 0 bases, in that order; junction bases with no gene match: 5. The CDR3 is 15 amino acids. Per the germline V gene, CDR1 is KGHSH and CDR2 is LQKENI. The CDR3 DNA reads TGTGCCAGCTCAAACCAGGGGGCCTTGAACACTGAAGCTTTCTTT. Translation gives CASSNQGALNTEAFF.

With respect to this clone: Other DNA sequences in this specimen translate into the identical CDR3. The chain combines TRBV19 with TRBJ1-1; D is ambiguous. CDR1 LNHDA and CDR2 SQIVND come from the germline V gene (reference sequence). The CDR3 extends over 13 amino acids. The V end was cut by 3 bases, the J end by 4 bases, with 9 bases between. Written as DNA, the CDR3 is TGTGCCAGTAGTATTCGGGTGGCCACTGAAGCTTTCTTT. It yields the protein CASSIRVATEAFF.

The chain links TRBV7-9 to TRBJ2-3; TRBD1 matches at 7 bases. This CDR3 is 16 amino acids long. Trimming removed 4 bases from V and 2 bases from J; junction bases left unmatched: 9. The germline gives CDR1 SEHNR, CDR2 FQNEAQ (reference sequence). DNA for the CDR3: TGTGCCAGCAGCTCGAACGACAGGGTTGTCACAGATACGCAGTATTTT. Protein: CASSSNDRVVTDTQYF.

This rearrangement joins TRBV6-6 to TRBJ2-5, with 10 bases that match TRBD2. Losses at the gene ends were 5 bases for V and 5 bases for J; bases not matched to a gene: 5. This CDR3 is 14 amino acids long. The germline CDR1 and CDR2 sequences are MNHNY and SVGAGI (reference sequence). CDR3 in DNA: TGTGCCAGCAGTATGGGACTAGCGTTTGAGACCCAGTACTTC. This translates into CASSMGLAFETQYF.

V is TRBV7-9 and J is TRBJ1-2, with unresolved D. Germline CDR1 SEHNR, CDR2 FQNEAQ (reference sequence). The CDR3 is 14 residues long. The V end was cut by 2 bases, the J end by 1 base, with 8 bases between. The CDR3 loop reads CASSLTSSNYGYTF. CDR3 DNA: TGTGCCAGCAGCTTAACGTCCAGTAACTATGGCTACACCTTC.

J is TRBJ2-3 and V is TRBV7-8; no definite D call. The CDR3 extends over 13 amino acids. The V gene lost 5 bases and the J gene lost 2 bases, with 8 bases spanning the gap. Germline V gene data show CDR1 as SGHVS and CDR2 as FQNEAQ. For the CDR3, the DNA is TGTGCCAGCAGCCGAAGCCACACAGATACGCAGTATTTT. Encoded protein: CASSRSHTDTQYF.

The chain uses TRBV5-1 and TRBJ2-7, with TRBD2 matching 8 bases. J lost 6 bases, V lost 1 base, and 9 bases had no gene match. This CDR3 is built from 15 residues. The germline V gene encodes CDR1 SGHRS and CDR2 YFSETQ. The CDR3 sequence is CASSLTGLVSVEQYF. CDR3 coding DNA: TGCGCCAGCAGCTTGACGGGACTAGTTTCTGTCGAGCAGTACTTC.

The CDR3 coding sequence is TGTGCCAGCAGCCGAAAACAGGGCGTCCAAGAGACCCAGTACTTC. Its translation is CASSRKQGVQETQYF. The rearrangement joins TRBV14 to TRBJ2-5, with D possibly matching TRBD1 (6 bases). Germline values: CDR1 SGHDN, CDR2 FVKESK. CDR3 length: 15 amino acids. With 4 bases removed from V and 1 base from J, the gap between germline ends came to 13 bases.

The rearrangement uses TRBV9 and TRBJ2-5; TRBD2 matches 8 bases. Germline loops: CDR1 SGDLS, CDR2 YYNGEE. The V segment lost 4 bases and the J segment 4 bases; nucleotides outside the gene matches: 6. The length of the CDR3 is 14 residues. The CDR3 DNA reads TGTGCCAGCAGCTCCGGGGGGGGACCAGAGACCCAGTACTTC. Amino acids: CASSSGGGPETQYF.

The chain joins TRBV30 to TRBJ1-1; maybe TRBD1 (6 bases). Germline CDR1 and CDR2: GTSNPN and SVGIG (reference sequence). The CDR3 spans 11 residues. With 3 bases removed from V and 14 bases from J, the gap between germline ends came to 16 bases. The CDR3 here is CAWSSRTEPFF. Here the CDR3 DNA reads TGTGCCTGGAGCTCCCGGACAGAGCCGTTCTTT. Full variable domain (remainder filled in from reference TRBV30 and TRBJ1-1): SQTIHQWPATLVQPVGSPLSLECTVEGTSNPNLYWYRQAAGRGLQLLFYSVGIGQISSEVPQNLSASRPQDRQFILSSKKLLLSDSGFYLCAWSSRTEPFFGQGTRLTVV.

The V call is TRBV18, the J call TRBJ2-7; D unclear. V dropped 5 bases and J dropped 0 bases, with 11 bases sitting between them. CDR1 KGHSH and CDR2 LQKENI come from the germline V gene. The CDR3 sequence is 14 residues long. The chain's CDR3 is CASSILGFSYEQYF. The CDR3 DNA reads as TGTGCCAGCTCAATCCTGGGCTTCTCCTACGAGCAGTACTTC.

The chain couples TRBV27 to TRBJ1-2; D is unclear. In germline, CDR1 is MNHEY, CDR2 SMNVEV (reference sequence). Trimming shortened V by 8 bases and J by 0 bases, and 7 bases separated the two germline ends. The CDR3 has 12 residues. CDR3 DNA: TGTGCCAGCGGGCCCGCTAACTATGGCTACACCTTC. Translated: CASGPANYGYTF.

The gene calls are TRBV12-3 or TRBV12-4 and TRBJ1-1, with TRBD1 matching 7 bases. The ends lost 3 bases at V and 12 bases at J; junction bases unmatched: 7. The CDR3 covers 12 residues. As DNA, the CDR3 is TGTGCCAGCAGTTTGGACAGGCTCACAACTTTCTTT. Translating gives CASSLDRLTTFF.

CDR3 coding DNA: TGTGCCAGCTCACCCCGAAGGGCCAGGGATGAAAAACTGTTTTTT. As protein: CASSPRRARDEKLFF. The chain uses TRBV18 and TRBJ1-4; possibly TRBD1 for D (5 bases). The CDR3 runs 15 residues. From germline, CDR1 is KGHSH and CDR2 LQKENI. Trimming cost V 3 bases and J 6 bases, with 14 bases left between them.